This T cell receptor (beta chain) was recovered during a study of blood T cell repertoires in COVID-19. Study processing details: Estimated nucleated cell counts came from reference gene primer amplification. Profiled with immunoSEQ multiplex PCR; TCRdb holds only in-frame clones, not every one. V and J calls and clone size are copied from that table; D and trimming were computed from the DNA. Seen here are about 120,000 clones, more than 60% observed once, and the top ten hold roughly 2%. CDR3 length: 14 residues. CDR1 is SGHTA, CDR2 FQGNSA, per germline. V was shortened by 2 bases and J by 6 bases, with 13 bases between the two germline ends.

The sequenced sample was peripheral blood. This sequence originates from a man aged 65 to 79 with acute or convalescent COVID-19. This chain connects TRBV7-2 to TRBJ1-1, with a tentative D call TRBD1 (6 bases). The CDR3 protein is CASSLRGEGAEAFF. In nucleotides, the CDR3 is TGTGCCAGCAGCTTAAGGGGCGAGGGGGCTGAAGCTTTCTTT.